Presented here are 21 T cell receptor beta chains from one specimen sequenced in a study of STAT3 mutations in large granular lymphocyte leukemia. Findings and caveats of the study: In T-cell large granular lymphocyte leukemia, about half of patients showed multiple immunodominant subclonotypes.

These receptors have no known antigen. Sequencing was performed with immunoSEQ multiplex PCR; in TCRdb, only in-frame clones are kept and a portion is missing. The sample totals under 2,500 clones; its top ten clones hold around 80%. Sequencing was done on a sample of PBMCs. These TCRs come from a human donor with T large granular lymphocyte leukemia. The donor label of this sample is uncertain. Some clones in this sample may be carry-over from other donors' samples.

As concerns this clone: Since the CDR3 does not end with the conserved phenylalanine or tryptophan, this likely comes from a read error. It is unclear where the CDR3 begins or ends on the DNA, so no DNA is shown, and the CDR3 is as TCRdb lists it. The rearrangement links TRBV7-8 to TRBJ2-1; TRBD1, the table's D call, lacks a check against the DNA. With termini counted, the CDR3 has 15 amino acids. Germline V gene sequence: CDR1 SGHVS, CDR2 FQNEAQ. The CDR3 loop reads CASSLVFSPRTSYNE.

As for this clone: The CDR3 end shows no conserved phenylalanine or tryptophan, and so a read error is likely. The DNA is omitted, as the CDR3 cannot be located on it reliably, and the CDR3 follows TCRdb's listing. The chain combines TRBV7-9 with TRBJ2-3; no check of the table's D call, TRBD2, against the DNA was made. The CDR3 is made up of 11 amino acids, end residues included. Germline loops: CDR1 SEHNR, CDR2 FQNEAQ (reference sequence). The CDR3 protein is CASRGGGTTDT.

On this clone itself: Here the CDR3 omits its conserved ending phenylalanine or tryptophan, so a read error is the likely source. The DNA is omitted, as the CDR3 cannot be located on it reliably, and the CDR3 follows TCRdb's listing. The V gene is TRBV5-1, the J gene TRBJ1-1; no DNA check was done on the table's D call, TRBD1. Germline CDR1 SGHRS, CDR2 YFSETQ. Counting both end residues, the CDR3 totals 10 amino acids. Here the CDR3 reads CASSKDRNTE.

About this clone itself: The CDR3 does not end in the conserved phenylalanine or tryptophan, so this is likely a read error. The DNA is left out, because the CDR3 cannot be placed on it with certainty; the CDR3 is given as TCRdb lists it. CDR3: CAWSGRQGSRQP. The rearrangement links TRBV30 to TRBJ1-5; the D call in the table, TRBD1, was not verified against the DNA. The CDR3 adds up to 12 amino acids, both ends counted. Germline V gives CDR1 GTSNPN, CDR2 SVGIG (reference sequence).

Of note for this clone: The missing conserved phenylalanine or tryptophan at the end of this CDR3 makes a read error likely. Because the CDR3's place on the DNA is in doubt, the DNA is left out and the CDR3 is given as listed by TCRdb. This chain links TRBV11-3 with TRBJ2-5; the table's D call of TRBD1 was not tested on the DNA. Both ends counted, the CDR3 spans 11 residues. The germline V gene has CDR1 SGHNT and CDR2 YENEEA. CDR3 region: CASSLAGQVET.

About this clone itself: The CDR3 ends on some other residue instead of the conserved phenylalanine or tryptophan, so this is likely a read error. The DNA is omitted, as the CDR3 cannot be located on it reliably, and the CDR3 follows TCRdb's listing. The V call is TRBV5-4, the J call TRBJ2-1; the DNA was not used to check the table's D call, TRBD1. Counting both end residues, the CDR3 totals 9 amino acids. The germline CDR1 and CDR2 sequences are SGHNT and YYREEE (reference sequence). The CDR3 protein is CASSWDYNE.

Notes on this clone: The CDR3 end shows no conserved phenylalanine or tryptophan, and so a read error is likely. The limits of the CDR3 on the DNA are not certain, so only TCRdb's listed CDR3 is given. The J gene is TRBJ1-1, the V gene TRBV20-1; the table's D call of TRBD1 was not tested on the DNA. The CDR3 is 10 amino acids long, termini counted. Per the germline V gene, CDR1 is DFQATT and CDR2 is SNEGSKA (reference sequence). The CDR3 sequence is CSARDLRDTE.

Points on this clone: This CDR3 is missing its conserved last phenylalanine or tryptophan, likely due to a read error. The DNA is left out, because the CDR3 cannot be placed on it with certainty; the CDR3 is given as TCRdb lists it. V gene TRBV5-1 combines with J gene TRBJ2-1; the table gives TRBD1 as D, unverified against the DNA. Germline CDR1 is SGHRS and CDR2 is YFSETQ. The CDR3 adds up to 10 amino acids, both ends counted. CDR3 region: CASSLDGQGE.

Regarding this clone: This CDR3 is missing its conserved last phenylalanine or tryptophan, likely due to a read error. It is unclear where the CDR3 begins or ends on the DNA, so no DNA is shown, and the CDR3 is as TCRdb lists it. This chain uses TRBV5-1 with TRBJ2-3; TRBD1 was called by the table and not checked on the DNA. Inclusive of both ends, the CDR3 amounts to 15 amino acids. The germline gives CDR1 SGHRS, CDR2 YFSETQ. CDR3 in amino acids: CASSLAREKSSSTDT.

Concerning this clone: Here the CDR3 omits its conserved ending phenylalanine or tryptophan, so a read error is the likely source. The limits of the CDR3 on the DNA are not certain, so only TCRdb's listed CDR3 is given. The chain joins TRBV5-1 to TRBJ2-5; the tabulated D call, TRBD2, remains unverified against the DNA. The CDR3 totals 8 residues, both ends included. Germline V gene lookup returns CDR1 SGHRS and CDR2 YFSETQ. The CDR3 here is CASSLAET.

In regard to this clone: A read error is likely, as this CDR3 ends without the conserved phenylalanine or tryptophan. It is unclear where the CDR3 begins or ends on the DNA, so no DNA is shown, and the CDR3 is as TCRdb lists it. The chain links TRBV2 to TRBJ2-4; the table's D call, TRBD2, was not checked against the DNA. CDR1 and CDR2 from the germline V gene are SNHLY and FYNNEI. The CDR3 totals 11 residues, both ends included. The CDR3 loop reads CASSTGTGQNI.

To note about this clone: It is likely a read error, because the conserved phenylalanine at the end of the CDR3 is missing. The DNA is omitted, as the CDR3 cannot be located on it reliably, and the CDR3 follows TCRdb's listing. The V call is TRBV18, the J call TRBJ1-5; no DNA check was done on the table's D call, TRBD1. Germline assignment: CDR1 KGHSH and CDR2 LQKENI. 11 amino acids form the CDR3, both terminal residues included. CDR3 region: CASSLTGINQP.

A remark on this clone: In this CDR3 the conserved last residue, phenylalanine or tryptophan, is missing, so a read error is likely. It is unclear where the CDR3 begins or ends on the DNA, so no DNA is shown, and the CDR3 is as TCRdb lists it. The chain recombines TRBV20-1 with TRBJ2-7; TRBD2 reflects the table's D call only, with no check against the DNA. The CDR3 length equals 10 residues, ends included. The germline V gene has CDR1 DFQATT and CDR2 SNEGSKA (reference sequence). CDR3: CIAGRGGSYE.

As regards this clone: Without the conserved terminal phenylalanine or tryptophan, this CDR3 likely stems from a read error. It is unclear where the CDR3 begins or ends on the DNA, so no DNA is shown, and the CDR3 is as TCRdb lists it. The rearrangement links TRBV5-6 to TRBJ1-2. The CDR3 extends over 10 residues, inclusive of both ends. Per the germline V gene, CDR1 is SGHDT and CDR2 is YYEEEE. The CDR3 spells CASSPAGLQR.

Worth noting for this clone: The CDR3 ends on some other residue instead of the conserved phenylalanine or tryptophan, so this is likely a read error. Because the CDR3's place on the DNA is in doubt, the DNA is left out and the CDR3 is given as listed by TCRdb. The rearrangement links TRBV18 to TRBJ2-2; TRBD2, the table's D call, was not compared with the DNA. A total of 13 residues make up the CDR3, ends included. Germline CDR1 KGHSH, CDR2 LQKENI. The CDR3: CASSPPNQSGTGE.

About this clone itself: Here the CDR3 omits its conserved ending phenylalanine or tryptophan, so a read error is the likely source. The limits of the CDR3 on the DNA are not certain, so only TCRdb's listed CDR3 is given. V is TRBV7-9 and J is TRBJ2-3; TRBD1 reflects the table's D call only, with no check against the DNA. The germline gives CDR1 SEHNR, CDR2 FQNEAQ (reference sequence). The CDR3 extends over 11 residues, inclusive of both ends. CDR3 sequence: CASSFGTGTDT.

To note about this clone: The conserved phenylalanine or tryptophan normally closing the CDR3 is absent here, so this likely arose from a read error. It is unclear where the CDR3 begins or ends on the DNA, so no DNA is shown, and the CDR3 is as TCRdb lists it. This chain's CDR3 is CASGRDRASDT. The chain is built from TRBV7-6 and TRBJ2-3; TRBD1, the D gene given by the table, was not confirmed from the DNA. The CDR3 contains 11 residues when both ends are counted. The germline V gene encodes CDR1 SGHVS and CDR2 FNYEAQ.

As to this clone: No conserved phenylalanine or tryptophan ends this CDR3, so it is likely a read error. The limits of the CDR3 on the DNA are not certain, so only TCRdb's listed CDR3 is given. V is TRBV2 and J is TRBJ1-5; the DNA was not compared with TRBD1, the D call given in the table. Per germline, CDR1 SNHLY and CDR2 FYNNEI. The CDR3 has 11 residues if both end residues are counted. This CDR3 reads CASSSSGGNQP.

Frequency places this clone as medium-sized. No conserved phenylalanine or tryptophan is present at the end of the CDR3, so a read error is the likely explanation. It is unclear where the CDR3 begins or ends on the DNA, so no DNA is shown, and the CDR3 is as TCRdb lists it. The V and J genes are TRBV5-1 and TRBJ2-3; the table's D call, TRBD1, was not checked against the DNA. Germline CDR1 reads SGHRS; CDR2 reads YFSETQ. Ends included, the CDR3 has 12 residues. The CDR3 loop reads CASSLFGYSTDT.

As for this clone: Given the absence of the conserved phenylalanine or tryptophan at the CDR3 end, a read error is likely. Because the CDR3's place on the DNA is in doubt, the DNA is left out and the CDR3 is given as listed by TCRdb. The V gene is TRBV30, the J gene TRBJ1-4; no DNA check was done on the table's D call, TRBD1. Germline V lookup: CDR1 GTSNPN, CDR2 SVGIG (reference sequence). The CDR3 is 12 amino acids in total, end residues counted. CDR3 in amino acids: CAWSIRTGVNEK.

With regard to this clone: It is likely a read error, because the conserved phenylalanine at the end of the CDR3 is missing. Because the CDR3's place on the DNA is in doubt, the DNA is left out and the CDR3 is given as listed by TCRdb. The chain has TRBV7-9 and TRBJ1-1; the D call TRBD1 from the table was never checked on the DNA. Germline V gene lookup returns CDR1 SEHNR and CDR2 FQNEAQ (reference sequence). The CDR3 spans 12 amino acids, including both terminal residues. CDR3 residues: CASSLGGQGLTE.